This T cell receptor (beta chain) was retrieved from a study of T cells after yellow fever vaccination. Germline CDR1 is SGHRS and CDR2 is YFSETQ. The CDR3 covers 15 residues. V lost 4 bases and J 2 bases, leaving 16 bases between the germline ends. Notes on the study in general: Subsequent to the booster, the majority of primary-vaccination clones reappeared (less than 97% CD4, roughly 90% CD8). In FACS-sorted repertoires, abundant clonotypes from the bulk population could appear as contaminants.

TCR cDNA, made by 5'RACE template switching, carried an added universal primer site and UMIs. MiXCR was run by TCRdb on the 5' RACE reads, yielding one entry per CDR3 protein. This table has some 240,000 distinct CDR3 sequences, roughly 4% appearing once. This clonotype was observed at least ten times. What it binds is not known. V gene TRBV5-1 combines with J gene TRBJ2-7, with D tentatively TRBD1 (8 bases). The receptor comes from a man between 18 and 35 years old who received the YFV17D yellow fever vaccine. Sequencing used PBMCs, obtained 15 days after the yellow fever booster vaccination. The CDR3 nucleotides read TGCGCCAGCAGCCAAGGACAGGGACTAACCTACGAGCAGTACTTC. It yields the protein CASSQGQGLTYEQYF.